This is a list of T cell receptor beta chains from one sample in a study of PD-1 blockade in classical Hodgkin lymphoma. Generated by immunoSEQ multiplex PCR, the TCRdb table keeps only in-frame clones and is missing some. In the table there are 70,000 or so clones, 93% of which are singletons. Sequences were obtained from peripheral blood mononuclear cells (PBMCs). These TCRs come from a human donor with classical Hodgkin lymphoma. CDR3s include the opening cysteine and the closing phenylalanine or tryptophan. Each record gives: clone size, D gene, V gene, J gene, CDR3 DNA, CDR3 protein. The D gene is left open where the match is weak. A clone size is listed for some rows: how often the clone was seen (once, few, many), or a class if it is expanded.

NA	TRBD1	TRBV9	TRBJ2-2	TGTGCCAGCAGCCTCGGACAGGGGGCGAGCGGGGAGCTGTTTTTT	CASSLGQGASGELFF
NA	NA	TRBV29-1	TRBJ2-7	TGCAGCGCCCGATTCGGGTCCAACGAGCAGTACTTC	CSARFGSNEQYF
once	NA	TRBV4-3	TRBJ2-3	TGCGCCAGCAGCCTGGGCTCAGGGAGCACAGATACGCAGTATTTT	CASSLGSGSTDTQYF
NA	NA	TRBV18	TRBJ2-7	TGTGCCAGCTCACCGTCAGGACAGGGACTATCCTACGAGCAGTACTTC	CASSPSGQGLSYEQYF
NA	NA	TRBV28	TRBJ2-7	TGTGCCAGCAGACGAGATTTGGTTGGCGACGAGCAGTACTTC	CASRRDLVGDEQYF
NA	NA	TRBV9	TRBJ2-1	TGTGCCAGCAGCGTAGTACCGAGCTCCTACAATGAGCAGTTCTTC	CASSVVPSSYNEQFF
NA	TRBD1	TRBV19	TRBJ2-1	TGTGCCAGTAGCTTGGATCCTCCTGGACAGGGGGCGCGGGGTGAGCAGTTCTTC	CASSLDPPGQGARGEQFF
NA	TRBD2	TRBV4-3	TRBJ2-2	TGCGCCAGCAGCCAGGGCCTAGCGGGTTTGCTGGACACCGGGGAGCTGTTTTTT	CASSQGLAGLLDTGELFF
NA	TRBD1	TRBV19	TRBJ1-5	TGTGCCAGTAGTATAGGACAGGGAAATCAGCCCCAGCATTTT	CASSIGQGNQPQHF
once	TRBD2	TRBV5-1	TRBJ2-1	TGCGCCAGCAGCTCCGGGACTAGCGGGGCCACACTTTACAATGAGCAGTTCTTC	CASSSGTSGATLYNEQFF
few	NA	TRBV15	TRBJ1-3	TGTGCCACCAGCATAGGGGACACTCAATGGGGAGATTTT	CATSIGDTQWGDF
NA	TRBD1	TRBV5-3	TRBJ1-1	TGTGCCAGAAGCTTGGGAGTATTGGTGGGACAGCTTTTGAACACTGAAGCTTTCTTT	CARSLGVLVGQLLNTEAFF
NA	NA	TRBV30	TRBJ2-2	TGTGCCTGGAGCCGGGACCCGAACACCGGGGAGCTGTTTTTT	CAWSRDPNTGELFF
NA	NA	TRBV11-2	TRBJ1-2	TGTGCCAGCAGCCCACAACGCGGGGCGGGTGGCTACACCTTC	CASSPQRGAGGYTF
NA	NA	TRBV29-1	TRBJ1-2	TGCAGCGTTATTCTGGAGGGCTTGGGAATTGGCTACACCTTC	CSVILEGLGIGYTF
NA	NA	TRBV2	TRBJ2-4	TGTGCCAGCAGTGAAGCGGGAAGTAGGGGTACTCACATTCAGTACTTC	CASSEAGSRGTHIQYF
once	NA	TRBV28	TRBJ2-7	TGTGCCAGCAGTCTAGGTGGGGGGGCTAGAGAGCAGTACTTC	CASSLGGGAREQYF
NA	TRBD1	TRBV18	TRBJ1-2	TGTGCCAGCTCACCAGCCGGGACAGGGATGTCTGGCTACACCTTC	CASSPAGTGMSGYTF
NA	NA	TRBV28	TRBJ1-5	TGTGCCAGCAGTCCCCCGCCCTCGGCACCCTATAGCAATCAGCCCCAGCATTTT	CASSPPPSAPYSNQPQHF
NA	TRBD1	TRBV10-2	TRBJ2-5	TGCGCCAGCAGTAGAAGGGGGCAGGGAGAGACCCAGTACTTC	CASSRRGQGETQYF
NA	NA	TRBV9	TRBJ2-5	TGTGCCAGCAGCGTGACAGCTCGCCAAGAGACCCAGTACTTC	CASSVTARQETQYF
once	TRBD2	TRBV30	TRBJ2-7	TGTGCCTGGAGTACGGGGGGGGAAGACGAGCAGTACTTC	CAWSTGGEDEQYF
NA	TRBD1	TRBV28	TRBJ1-5	TGTGCCAGCAGTTTTATGGACAGGGTTTATCAGCCCCAGCATTTT	CASSFMDRVYQPQHF
NA	TRBD2	TRBV7-9	TRBJ2-3	TGTGCCAGCAGCTTATACGGGGGGGCAGATACGCAGTATTTT	CASSLYGGADTQYF
NA	NA	TRBV7-8	TRBJ1-5	TGTGCCAGCAGCTTTTCGGGGAAAGATCAGCCCCAGCATTTT	CASSFSGKDQPQHF
NA	TRBD2	TRBV7-8	TRBJ2-7	TGTGCCAGCAGCTTTTTAGCGGGGGGATCCTACGAGCAGTACTTC	CASSFLAGGSYEQYF
few	NA	TRBV28	TRBJ2-1	TGTGCCAGCAGCCAATACGGGGTCCATGAGCAGTTCTTC	CASSQYGVHEQFF
NA	NA	TRBV14	TRBJ2-1	TGTGCCAGCAGCCTCTACCATGGAGGGGCTGAGAGGGGCAATGAGCAGTTCTTC	CASSLYHGGAERGNEQFF
NA	TRBD2	TRBV9	TRBJ2-1	TGTGCCAGCAGCGACTTGGCGGGGGGAACCTACAATGAGCAGTTCTTC	CASSDLAGGTYNEQFF
NA	NA	TRBV6-1	TRBJ2-2	TGTGCCAGCAATCTACAGCGGCTCACCGGGGAGCTGTTTTTT	CASNLQRLTGELFF
NA	NA	TRBV4-1	TRBJ2-7	TGCGCCAGCAGCCACCTCACAAGGGGGGCGGGAGAGCAGTACTTC	CASSHLTRGAGEQYF
NA	NA	TRBV30	TRBJ2-1	TGTGCCTGGAGTAGGCCCGGGGTCTCCTACAATGAGCAGTTCTTC	CAWSRPGVSYNEQFF
once	NA	TRBV18	TRBJ2-4	TGTGCCAGCTCACCATCGGCGGGTCGGGACATTCAGTACTTC	CASSPSAGRDIQYF
NA	NA	TRBV5-4	TRBJ2-3	TGTGCCAGCAGCTCCTCGACCCCGTTCGCAGATACGCAGTATTTT	CASSSSTPFADTQYF
NA	TRBD1	TRBV2	TRBJ2-1	TGTGCCAGCCGATTGCACGGGACAGGGGGAAGGAATGAGCAGTTCTTC	CASRLHGTGGRNEQFF
NA	NA	TRBV7-8	TRBJ1-3	TGTGCCAGCAGCCCAGGTGCTGGAAACACCATATATTTT	CASSPGAGNTIYF
NA	NA	TRBV5-4	TRBJ2-7	TGTGCCAGCAGCTTGGCCGGGAACTACTACGAGCAGTACTTC	CASSLAGNYYEQYF
NA	TRBD2	TRBV18	TRBJ2-5	TGTGCCAGCTCACAAAATAGCGGGGATAAAGAGACCCAGTACTTC	CASSQNSGDKETQYF
NA	TRBD1	TRBV19	TRBJ2-7	TGTGCCAGTAGTATAGCAGGGGGCTCCTACGAGCAGTACTTC	CASSIAGGSYEQYF
NA	TRBD2	TRBV30	TRBJ2-5	TGTGCCTGGAGTAGGGGCGGGAGCGCCCTTGAGACCCAGTACTTC	CAWSRGGSALETQYF
NA	NA	TRBV5-1	TRBJ1-1	TGCGCCAGCAGCCTGCAGGGTTTTGCGAACACTGAAGCTTTCTTT	CASSLQGFANTEAFF
NA	NA	TRBV6-1	TRBJ2-4	TGTGCCAGCAGTGCCTGGGGGGCCCAAAACATTCAGTACTTC	CASSAWGAQNIQYF
NA	NA	TRBV10-3	TRBJ2-5	TGTGCCATCAGTGAGTCGTATTCTGGTGGGGAGACCCAGTACTTC	CAISESYSGGETQYF
NA	NA	TRBV2	TRBJ1-4	TGTGCCAGCAGTACAGAGCAGGGGCCCGGCGAAAAACTGTTTTTT	CASSTEQGPGEKLFF
NA	NA	TRBV5-4	TRBJ2-2	TGTGCCAGCTCTCCCCCTTGGGCAGGCCCCGCGAACACCGGGGAGCTGTTTTTT	CASSPPWAGPANTGELFF
NA	NA	TRBV18	TRBJ1-1	TGTGCCAGCTCACTAGGGCTGTTGCGGGAAGCTTTCTTT	CASSLGLLREAFF
NA	TRBD1	TRBV11-2	TRBJ1-3	TGTGCCAGCAGCTTTGTTTTTTTTGCGGACAGGGGCTCTGGAAACACCATATATTTT	CASSFVFFADRGSGNTIYF
NA	NA	TRBV2	TRBJ2-3	TGTGCCAGCAGTGACGGCAGTAGCACAGATACGCAGTATTTT	CASSDGSSTDTQYF
NA	NA	TRBV4-1	TRBJ1-2	TGCGCCAGCAGCTCAGGCGGGACCGCTAACCTCTATGGCTACACCTTC	CASSSGGTANLYGYTF
NA	NA	TRBV4-3	TRBJ2-1	TGCGCCAGCAGCCAAGACTGGGGACTCCTTGTCGGCAATGAGCAGTTCTTC	CASSQDWGLLVGNEQFF
NA	NA	TRBV2	TRBJ2-7	TGTGCCAGCATGCGGGACTTTGGCTTAGCTTACGAGCAGTACTTC	CASMRDFGLAYEQYF
once	NA	TRBV5-8	TRBJ2-5	TGTGCCAGCAGCCATTATCTTAGGGCCGACCAGTACTTC	CASSHYLRADQYF
NA	TRBD1	TRBV6-6	TRBJ1-5	TGTGCCAGCACGTTGGGACAGGGCAATCAGCCCCAGCATTTT	CASTLGQGNQPQHF
NA	NA	TRBV7-2	TRBJ2-7	TGTGCCAGCAGCCCCCCGGGCTACGAGCAGTACTTC	CASSPPGYEQYF